This T cell receptor (beta chain) is drawn from a study of blood T cell repertoires in COVID-19. Sequencing used immunoSEQ multiplex PCR; TCRdb keeps in-frame clones, though not all of them. The sample lists hundreds of thousands of clones, 85% to 90% occurring once. CDR3 length equals 16 residues. The V gene's germline CDR1 is SEHNR and CDR2 FQNEAQ (reference sequence). The trim removed 4 bases at V and 3 bases at J, leaving 7 bases unmatched. The sample comprised PBMCs or T cells enriched from blood (not recorded which). This sequence originates from a man between 18 and 29 years old who had recovered from COVID-19. The chain joins TRBV7-9 to TRBJ2-7, with 12 bases lining up with TRBD2. The CDR3 coding sequence is TGTGCCAGCAGCTCCCGACTAGCGGGAGTCGGCTACGAGCAGTACTTC. Its translation: CASSSRLAGVGYEQYF.